Below, 22 T cell receptor beta chains from the same sample are listed, as sequenced in a study of T cells in Graves' hyperthyroidism and ophthalmopathy. Researchers took RNA transcripts and amplified the TCR beta CDR3 regions from them. In the first-round RT-PCR of the TCR CDR3, the HTBI primer set was used. TCRdb called the multiplex PCR reads again in MiXCR, with one record for every CDR3 protein. This table has 610,000 or so distinct CDR3 sequences, around 46% appearing once. The sequenced sample consisted of peripheral blood or thyroid tissue (not recorded which). Receptors were obtained from a woman between 18 and 29 years old with Graves' hyperthyroidism.

V and J are TRBV11-1 and TRBJ1-5, with 9 bases aligning to TRBD1. There are 16 residues in the CDR3. V dropped 3 bases and J dropped 3; count of bases not matched to a gene: 6. CDR1 is SGHAT, CDR2 FQDESV, per germline (reference sequence). CDR3 loop: CASSLWTGEVNQPQHF. For the CDR3, the DNA is TGTGCCAGCAGCTTGTGGACAGGGGAGGTCAATCAGCCCCAGCATTTT. Combining the CDR3 with reference TRBV11-1 and TRBJ1-5 gives the whole variable domain EAEVAQSPRYKITEKSQAVAFWCDPISGHATLYWYRQILGQGPELLVQFQDESVVDDSQLPKDRFSAERLKGVDSTLKIQPAELGDSAMYLCASSLWTGEVNQPQHFGDGTRLSIL.

The chain couples TRBV12-3 or TRBV12-4 to TRBJ2-6; TRBD2 matches at 8 bases. Trimming removed 2 bases from V and 11 bases from J; junction bases left unmatched: 5. The CDR3 is 14 residues long. CDR3 in DNA: TGTGCCAGCAGTTTACGCGGGGGGATCTACGTCCTGACTTTC. As protein: CASSLRGGIYVLTF.

Here the CDR3 reads CASSRSVSGANVLTF. The DNA of the CDR3 is TGTGCCAGTAGTCGGTCAGTCTCTGGGGCCAACGTCCTGACTTTC. V usage is TRBV19 and J usage is TRBJ2-6; no clear D. Germline CDR1 LNHDA, CDR2 SQIVND (reference sequence). The CDR3 runs 15 residues. Trimming cost V 5 bases and J 0 bases, with 8 bases left between them.

The chain is built from TRBV20-1 and TRBJ2-7; TRBD2 aligns across 10 bases. The CDR3 has 15 residues. J was trimmed by 2 bases and V by 1 base; bases with no gene match: 5. Germline V gives CDR1 DFQATT, CDR2 SNEGSKA (reference sequence). The chain's CDR3 is CSARVPSGRTYEQYF. The CDR3 bases are TGCAGTGCTAGAGTGCCTAGCGGGAGAACCTACGAGCAGTACTTC.

The V gene is TRBV7-9, the J gene TRBJ2-2; TRBD1 agrees at 12 bases. J lost 7 bases, V lost 7 bases, and 7 bases had no gene match. This CDR3 spans 15 amino acids. The germline gives CDR1 SEHNR, CDR2 FQNEAQ (reference sequence). Written as DNA, the CDR3 is TGTGCCAGCATGTCCGGGACAGGGGGCGGCGGGGAGCTGTTTTTT. This gives the protein CASMSGTGGGGELFF.

This clonotype was observed a handful of times. The chain combines TRBV5-1 with TRBJ2-2, with TRBD1 as a possible D gene (6 bases). V lost 4 bases and J lost 4, with 17 bases in between. The CDR3 contains 16 residues. Germline assignment: CDR1 SGHRS and CDR2 YFSETQ. CDR3 sequence (DNA): TGCGCCAGCAGCAAAAGCCCCCGAGGGGGCACCGGGGAGCTGTTTTTT. It codes for CASSKSPRGGTGELFF.

At least ten counts were recorded for this clonotype. The J gene is TRBJ2-7, the V gene TRBV9, with TRBD2 identical over 8 bases. There are 12 residues in the CDR3. The V segment lost 3 bases and the J segment 9 bases; nucleotides outside the gene matches: 5. Germline V gene data show CDR1 as SGDLS and CDR2 as YYNGEE. The CDR3 coding sequence is TGTGCCAGCAGCGGCCGGGAGGGCGGGCAGTACTTC. As protein: CASSGREGGQYF.

In this sample, this clonotype turned up once. This rearrangement joins TRBV5-6 to TRBJ2-7, with a possible D match to TRBD2 (5 bases). The last part of the DNA fits TRBJ2-1 better; the J call may be wrong. The CDR3 has 14 residues. Germline V lookup: CDR1 SGHDT, CDR2 YYEEEE. CDR3 amino acids: CASRWRSGYNEQFF. The CDR3 DNA reads as TGTGCCAGCAGATGGAGGTCAGGATACAATGAGCAGTTCTTC.

This sequence joins TRBV9 and TRBJ2-7; D unclear. This CDR3 is built from 15 residues. V gave up 4 bases and J gave up 3 bases, with 17 bases separating them. Germline V gives CDR1 SGDLS, CDR2 YYNGEE. The CDR3 bases are TGTGCCAGCAGCTCCCTCCCGAGCAGGTTCTACGAGCAGTACTTC. As protein: CASSSLPSRFYEQYF.

This clonotype has a handful of counts. The V call is TRBV12-3 or TRBV12-4, the J call TRBJ2-7; TRBD1 agrees at 9 bases. The trim removed 6 bases at V and 6 bases at J, leaving 9 bases unmatched. The CDR3 has 14 amino acids. Here the CDR3 DNA reads TGTGCCAGCAGCCTCGGACAGGGGTCTCTCGAGCAGTACTTC. It yields the protein CASSLGQGSLEQYF.

The chain uses TRBV5-4 and TRBJ2-3; D is unresolved. Germline CDR1 reads SGHNT; CDR2 reads YYREEE (reference sequence). CDR3 length equals 14 residues. V lost 1 base and J 5 bases, leaving 11 bases between the germline ends. The CDR3 DNA reads as TGTGCCAGCAGCTTGAAGGGCCTCGTAGATACGCAGTATTTT. As protein: CASSLKGLVDTQYF.

For this clonotype: This clone may be a read error of a much larger clone one base away. The V gene is TRBV6-5, the J gene TRBJ1-2; TRBD1 matches at 7 bases. The CDR3 length is 13 residues. Germline V lookup: CDR1 MNHEY, CDR2 SVGAGI. The CDR3 region is CAGSLDRSDGYTF. DNA for the CDR3: TGTGCCGGCAGCTTGGACAGGTCAGATGGCTACACCTTC.

The chain recombines TRBV11-2 with TRBJ2-2; TRBD2 agrees at 11 bases. V lost 1 base, J lost 6 bases, and 7 bases stayed unmatched. This CDR3 spans 17 amino acids. CDR1 SGHAT and CDR2 FQNNGV come from the germline V gene. CDR3 amino acids: CASSLGTSGSRPGELFF. The CDR3 nucleotides are TGTGCCAGCAGCTTAGGTACTAGCGGGAGTCGTCCCGGGGAGCTGTTTTTT.

This clonotype came up many times. V is TRBV6-4 and J is TRBJ2-7, with D possibly matching TRBD2 (6 bases). The length of the CDR3 is 16 residues. In germline, CDR1 is MRHNA, CDR2 SNTAGT. With 7 bases removed from V and 6 bases from J, the gap between germline ends came to 25 bases. CDR3 nucleotides: TGTGCCAGCAAGGAGGGGTGGTGGGCAGGGAAACCCGAGCAGTACTTC. It specifies CASKEGWWAGKPEQYF.

This clonotype was counted a few times. The rearrangement joins TRBV18 to TRBJ1-1; D might be TRBD1 (6 bases). The CDR3 is 15 residues long. V lost 3 bases to trimming and J lost 0 bases, with 11 bases between them. Per germline, CDR1 KGHSH and CDR2 LQKENI. CDR3 in DNA: TGTGCCAGCTCACCCTGGGACAACGTGAACACTGAAGCTTTCTTT. As protein: CASSPWDNVNTEAFF.

There are many counts of this clonotype. The chain links TRBV5-6 to TRBJ1-5; D gene ambiguous. V was shortened by 2 bases and J by 2 bases, with 11 bases between the two germline ends. The CDR3 has 15 residues. CDR1 is SGHDT, CDR2 YYEEEE, per germline. The CDR3, as DNA: TGTGCCAGCAGCTTTGAAGGTTCGGGCAATCAGCCCCAGCATTTT. Amino acids: CASSFEGSGNQPQHF.

The V call is TRBV25-1, the J call TRBJ2-1, with 16 bases lining up with TRBD2. The V gene end was trimmed by 0 bases and the J gene end by 3 bases; junction bases not matched to a gene: 11. The germline CDR1 and CDR2 sequences are MGHDK and SYGVNS. The CDR3 consists of 21 residues. Here the CDR3 DNA reads TGTGCCAGCAGTGAATACCTCGGGACTAGCGGGAGGGAAGGGCGCTACAATGAGCAGTTCTTC. Translation: CASSEYLGTSGREGRYNEQFF.

This clonotype was observed a few times. In DNA, the CDR3 is TGTGCCACCAGTGCGAGCTTAGGGTCCTACAATGAGCAGTTCTTC. It encodes CATSASLGSYNEQFF. The chain carries TRBV24-1 and TRBJ2-1; D is unresolved. The length of the CDR3 is 15 residues. Trimming left V 5 bases short and J 1 base short, with 11 bases between. Germline V gene lookup returns CDR1 KGHDR and CDR2 SFDVKD.

This clonotype has at least ten counts. Written as DNA, the CDR3 is TGTGCCAGCAGTTACAGGGGGACTAGCGGTAGCTCCTACGAGCAGTACTTC. Its translation is CASSYRGTSGSSYEQYF. This chain uses TRBV6-5 with TRBJ2-7, with 11 bases identical to TRBD2. Germline V gene lookup returns CDR1 MNHEY and CDR2 SVGAGI. This CDR3 comprises 17 residues. J gave up 0 bases and V 2 bases, and 6 bases lay outside the gene matches.

This clonotype was observed at least ten times. The V call is TRBV20-1, the J call TRBJ1-6; 9 positions match TRBD1. This CDR3 has 16 amino acids. J gave up 11 bases and V 1 base, and 12 bases lay outside the gene matches. Germline CDR1 and CDR2: DFQATT and SNEGSKA (reference sequence). The CDR3 spells CSARVLGQGFYAPLHF. CDR3 coding DNA: TGCAGTGCTAGAGTGCTAGGACAGGGGTTTTATGCACCCCTCCACTTT.

The chain employs TRBV5-1 and TRBJ2-5; D may be TRBD2 (6 bases). The CDR3 length is 15 residues. Germline CDR1 SGHRS, CDR2 YFSETQ. V shed 4 bases and J shed 5 bases, with 18 bases lying between them. CDR3 residues: CASSDGTPLGETQYF. In DNA, the CDR3 is TGCGCCAGCAGCGACGGGACTCCCCTGGGGGAGACCCAGTACTTC.

The CDR3 DNA is TGCAGCTCCCGACAGGGGACGAGACAGCCCCAGCATTTT. Translating gives CSSRQGTRQPQHF. The V gene is TRBV29-1, the J gene TRBJ1-5; TRBD1 agrees at 8 bases. The trim removed 8 bases at V and 7 bases at J, leaving 10 bases unmatched. The germline V gene has CDR1 SQVTM and CDR2 ANQGSEA. CDR3 length equals 13 residues.